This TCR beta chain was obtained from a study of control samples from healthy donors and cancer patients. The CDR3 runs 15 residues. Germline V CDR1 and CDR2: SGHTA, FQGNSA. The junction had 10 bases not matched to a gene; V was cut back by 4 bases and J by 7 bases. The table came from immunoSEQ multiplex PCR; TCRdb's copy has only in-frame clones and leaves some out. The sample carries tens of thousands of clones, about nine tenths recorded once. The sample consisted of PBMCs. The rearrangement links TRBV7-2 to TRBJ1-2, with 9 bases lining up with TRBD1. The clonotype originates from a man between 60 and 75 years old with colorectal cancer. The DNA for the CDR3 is TGTGCCAGCAGCTATAGCACAGGGGGCGTCATTGGCTACACCTTC. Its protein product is CASSYSTGGVIGYTF.